This is a list of T cell receptor beta chains from one sample in a study of beta chain features in type 1 diabetes. The repertoire was sequenced with immunoSEQ multiplex PCR; TCRdb's copy has only in-frame clones and lacks some. The sample lists some 270,000 clones, about a tenth occurring once. What was sequenced was naive CD4+ T cells from blood. These receptors were taken from a man younger than 45 with type 1 diabetes. CDR3s include the opening cysteine and the closing phenylalanine or tryptophan. D genes are given only for firm matches. Rows may omit the clone size; those that give it use once, few, many or a size class.

CDR3 DNA	CDR3 protein	D gene	clone size	V gene	J gene
TGTGCCTGGAACAGGGCCGGGGCCAACGTCCTGACTTTC	CAWNRAGANVLTF	-	few	TRBV30	TRBJ2-6
TGTGCCAGCAGCTTGTGGGCCCAGGGTGGCAATCAGCCCCAGCATTTT	CASSLWAQGGNQPQHF	-	few	TRBV7-8	TRBJ1-5
TGCGCCAGCAGCCAAGGGGACAGATATAATTCACCCCTCCACTTT	CASSQGDRYNSPLHF	TRBD1	few	TRBV4-1	TRBJ1-6
TGTGCCAGCAGCTCATCTAGGGGGTCCTACAATGAGCAGTTCTTC	CASSSSRGSYNEQFF	-	few	TRBV5-4	TRBJ2-1
TGCGCCAGCAGCCAAGAGTCCAGGGGGGACTATGGCTACACCTTC	CASSQESRGDYGYTF	TRBD1	-	TRBV4-3	TRBJ1-2
TGTGCCAGCAGTCGAACCCGGTACAGCGGGAGCTCCTACAATGAGCAGTTCTTC	CASSRTRYSGSSYNEQFF	TRBD2	few	TRBV25-1	TRBJ2-1
TGTGCCAGCTCCAGGGGGCAAAACATTCAGTACTTC	CASSRGQNIQYF	TRBD1	-	TRBV25-1	TRBJ2-4
TGTGCCAGCTCACGGTACAGGGATTCGACCTGGGAGACCCAGTACTTC	CASSRYRDSTWETQYF	-	few	TRBV18	TRBJ2-5
TGTGCCAGCAGCTATACCCGGGGGGACCAGCCCCAGCATTTT	CASSYTRGDQPQHF	-	few	TRBV7-2	TRBJ1-5
TGCGCGATTCGGAGGACAGGGATACAGGGTGAGCAGTTCTTC	CAIRRTGIQGEQFF	TRBD1	few	TRBV10-2	TRBJ2-1
TGTGCCAGCAGCTCGACAGGGAATCAGCCCCAGCATTTT	CASSSTGNQPQHF	TRBD1	-	TRBV7-6	TRBJ1-5
TGTGCCAGCAGCTTAGTTACAGGGGATGAAAAACTGTTTTTT	CASSLVTGDEKLFF	TRBD1	-	TRBV7-6	TRBJ1-4
TGTGCCAGCAGCAACCGGGAGACCCAGTACTTC	CASSNRETQYF	-	few	TRBV6-6	TRBJ2-5
TGCAGCGTGCAAAGGACTAGCGGGGCCCCGGGGCGGTATTTT	CSVQRTSGAPGRYF	TRBD2	few	TRBV29-1	TRBJ2-3
TGTGCCAGCAGCTTACAACAGGGCATTGCTAACTATGGCTACACCTTC	CASSLQQGIANYGYTF	-	few	TRBV11-3	TRBJ1-2
TGTGCCATCAGTGGACAGGCTATGAACACTGAAGCTTTCTTT	CAISGQAMNTEAFF	-	-	TRBV10-3	TRBJ1-1
TGTGCCAGCAGCTTCCACAACCCCACAGATACGCAGTATTTT	CASSFHNPTDTQYF	-	few	TRBV5-4	TRBJ2-3
TGTGCCTGGAGTAGCTACCGGGGCAATCAGCCCCAGCATTTT	CAWSSYRGNQPQHF	-	few	TRBV30	TRBJ1-5
TGTGCCAGCAGCCTACTAGCAAATGAGCAGTTCTTC	CASSLLANEQFF	-	few	TRBV28	TRBJ2-1
TGTGCCAGTAAGCCGGGACTAGCGGGGGTTGGGGCCAACGTCCTGACTTTC	CASKPGLAGVGANVLTF	TRBD2	-	TRBV19	TRBJ2-6
TGTGCCAGCAGTTCATCGGCAGCCTGGGCGCCCCTCCACTTT	CASSSSAAWAPLHF	-	few	TRBV28	TRBJ1-6
TGTGCCAGCAGCTTCGCACAGTCAAATGAAAAACTGTTTTTT	CASSFAQSNEKLFF	-	few	TRBV7-2	TRBJ1-4
TGTGCCAGCAGTAAGAGGCGTTATCAGCCCCAGCATTTT	CASSKRRYQPQHF	-	few	TRBV27	TRBJ1-5
TGTGCCAGCAGCTTGGATAGCGGAACAGATACGCAGTATTTT	CASSLDSGTDTQYF	-	-	TRBV5-8	TRBJ2-3
TGTGCTAGCAGCCCACTAGCGGGGGGAGAAGATACGCAGTATTTT	CASSPLAGGEDTQYF	TRBD2	once	TRBV7-7	TRBJ2-3
TGTGCCAGCAGCTTAGGGGGCCCGTCGGAGACCCAGTACTTC	CASSLGGPSETQYF	-	-	TRBV7-2	TRBJ2-5
TGTGCCTGGAGACCGAGACTCCACCCTAACTATGGCTACACCTTC	CAWRPRLHPNYGYTF	-	few	TRBV30	TRBJ1-2
TGTGCCAGCTACCTGACAGGGGATGTTGAGCAGTTCTTC	CASYLTGDVEQFF	TRBD1	few	TRBV6-5	TRBJ2-1
TGCGCCAGCACCACAGGGGTCTGCAATCAGCCCCAGCATTTT	CASTTGVCNQPQHF	TRBD1	-	TRBV23-1	TRBJ1-5
TGTGCCAAAAAGACAGGGGATGGCTACACCTTC	CAKKTGDGYTF	TRBD1	few	TRBV30	TRBJ1-2
TGCGCCAGCAGCCCTAGCCGGGACAGTTATGGGCTAATGCAGTACTTC	CASSPSRDSYGLMQYF	TRBD1	-	TRBV4-3	TRBJ2-7
TGTGCCACCAGCAGAGTGGGTCTGAGCGGGGGGGCCAACGGGGAGCTGTTTTTT	CATSRVGLSGGANGELFF	TRBD2	-	TRBV15	TRBJ2-2
TGTGCCAGCAGCTTAATACAGGGAGAGACCCAGTACTTC	CASSLIQGETQYF	-	-	TRBV7-3	TRBJ2-5
TGCGCCAGCCGGGGGACAGGGAGGGGATACGAGCAGTACTTC	CASRGTGRGYEQYF	TRBD1	few	TRBV5-1	TRBJ2-7
TGCGCCAGCGGATCCACAGACAGATCAAAATCCTACGAGCAGTACTTC	CASGSTDRSKSYEQYF	-	-	TRBV5-1	TRBJ2-7
TGTGCCAGCTCACCCGGGACAGGGGAAGGCTATGGCTACACCTTC	CASSPGTGEGYGYTF	TRBD1	few	TRBV18	TRBJ1-2
TGTGCCAGCAGCCGCAACAGGGGGCAAGAGACCCAGTACTTC	CASSRNRGQETQYF	TRBD1	few	TRBV7-8	TRBJ2-5
TGCAGCGTCGTGGACAGGGGAGGTCAGCCCCAGCATTTT	CSVVDRGGQPQHF	TRBD1	few	TRBV29-1	TRBJ1-5
TGTGCCAGCAGCTCGCGGGGGGACCCCACAGATACGCAGTATTTT	CASSSRGDPTDTQYF	TRBD2	few	TRBV7-3	TRBJ2-3
TGTGCCAGCAGCACAGGTCCCGTGGAGTGGTCACCCCTCCACTTT	CASSTGPVEWSPLHF	-	-	TRBV5-6	TRBJ1-6
TGTGCCAGCAGCTTGGACAGGGAAGGGTTCGGAGGCTACACCTTC	CASSLDREGFGGYTF	-	-	TRBV5-4	TRBJ1-2
TGTGCCAGCAGCTTTTGGGGGCCCTACGAGCAGTACTTC	CASSFWGPYEQYF	-	-	TRBV5-6	TRBJ2-7
TGTGCCAGCAGCTTTAAGGACAGGCACGGTGAAGCTTTCTTT	CASSFKDRHGEAFF	TRBD1	-	TRBV5-4	TRBJ1-1
TGTGCCAGCAGCCCTGGGACACCGCTAGGCAATGAGCAGTTCTTC	CASSPGTPLGNEQFF	-	-	TRBV9	TRBJ2-1
TGTGCCAGCAGTCTCAGGGGTATGGGCACTGAAGCTTTCTTT	CASSLRGMGTEAFF	-	few	TRBV27	TRBJ1-1
TGTGCCAGCAGCTCAGGACAGGGCTACGAGCAGTACTTC	CASSSGQGYEQYF	TRBD1	-	TRBV28	TRBJ2-7
TGTGCCAGCAGTCCTTCAACAGGGGGCTTCGGAAACACCATATATTTT	CASSPSTGGFGNTIYF	TRBD1	-	TRBV28	TRBJ1-3
TGTGCCAGCAGTCGGACTAGCGGGACCACCTACGAGCAGTACTTC	CASSRTSGTTYEQYF	TRBD2	few	TRBV6-1	TRBJ2-7
TGTGCCAGCAGCCGAGACCAAGAGACCCAGTACTTC	CASSRDQETQYF	-	-	TRBV7-2	TRBJ2-5
TGTGCCAGCAGCCAAAAGGACTTTTTATCCCCTGCGGGGCAGTACTTC	CASSQKDFLSPAGQYF	-	-	TRBV7-9	TRBJ2-7
TGTGCCAGCAGCCCGGGGACTAGCGGACAAGAGACCCAGTACTTC	CASSPGTSGQETQYF	TRBD2	-	TRBV5-4	TRBJ2-5
TGTGCCAGCAGCTTAGGAGGCCAGGGGGCTTATGAGCAGTTCTTC	CASSLGGQGAYEQFF	TRBD1	few	TRBV7-9	TRBJ2-1